Listed below are T cell receptor beta chains from one sample, sequenced in a study of blood T cell repertoires in COVID-19. Repertoires were generated with immunoSEQ multiplex PCR, while TCRdb's copy carries only in-frame clones and drops some. The repertoire has some 220,000 clones, nearly 85% of them found once; the top ten carry around 1.3%. The material sequenced was peripheral blood. Source of these receptors: a woman aged 25-40 years with COVID-19, enrolled during active disease. The CDR3 runs from the conserved cysteine through the conserved F or W. The order of the fields is D gene, clone size, V gene, J gene, CDR3 protein, CDR3 DNA. The D gene is left open where the match is weak. Some rows have no size entry. The others give once, few or many, or a class for an expanded clone.

d_call: NA
clone_size: once
v_call: TRBV6-2/TRBV6-3
j_call: TRBJ2-7
cdr3_aa: CASSYPPGLGVGQYF
cdr3_nt: TGTGCCAGCAGTTACCCCCCAGGACTGGGAGTGGGGCAGTACTTC

d_call: TRBD2
clone_size: NA
v_call: TRBV27
j_call: TRBJ2-5
cdr3_aa: CASSPAGGRETQYF
cdr3_nt: TGTGCCAGCAGCCCAGCGGGGGGGCGTGAGACCCAGTACTTC

d_call: TRBD1
clone_size: NA
v_call: TRBV19
j_call: TRBJ1-1
cdr3_aa: CASSIQGGVEAFF
cdr3_nt: TGTGCCAGTAGTATCCAGGGGGGAGTTGAAGCTTTCTTT

d_call: TRBD1
clone_size: NA
v_call: TRBV5-6
j_call: TRBJ1-1
cdr3_aa: CASSFGTGRAFF
cdr3_nt: TGTGCCAGCAGCTTTGGGACAGGCCGGGCTTTCTTT

d_call: NA
clone_size: NA
v_call: TRBV4-3
j_call: TRBJ1-4
cdr3_aa: CASSQERNGLNGNEKLFF
cdr3_nt: TGCGCCAGCAGCCAAGAACGTAACGGGTTAAACGGTAATGAAAAACTGTTTTTT

d_call: TRBD2
clone_size: NA
v_call: TRBV5-6
j_call: TRBJ2-7
cdr3_aa: CASSWAAGGDYEQYF
cdr3_nt: TGTGCCAGCAGCTGGGCTGCGGGAGGGGATTACGAGCAGTACTTC

d_call: NA
clone_size: NA
v_call: TRBV5-1
j_call: TRBJ2-5
cdr3_aa: CASSFRAGDETQYF
cdr3_nt: TGCGCCAGCAGCTTCCGCGCAGGGGATGAGACCCAGTACTTC

d_call: NA
clone_size: NA
v_call: TRBV7-2
j_call: TRBJ2-2
cdr3_aa: CASRPGTTGELFF
cdr3_nt: TGTGCCAGCAGACCCGGGACTACCGGGGAGCTGTTTTTT

d_call: TRBD1
clone_size: NA
v_call: TRBV29-1
j_call: TRBJ2-1
cdr3_aa: CSVYRGSSYNEQFF
cdr3_nt: TGCAGCGTTTACAGGGGTAGCTCCTACAATGAGCAGTTCTTC

d_call: NA
clone_size: NA
v_call: TRBV27
j_call: TRBJ1-6
cdr3_aa: CASTSPPGSPLHF
cdr3_nt: TGTGCCAGTACCAGCCCCCCGGGTTCACCCCTCCACTTT

d_call: TRBD1
clone_size: once
v_call: TRBV18
j_call: TRBJ2-1
cdr3_aa: CASSPNSGTGGNEQFF
cdr3_nt: TGTGCCAGCTCACCGAACAGCGGGACAGGGGGCAATGAGCAGTTCTTC

d_call: NA
clone_size: NA
v_call: TRBV9
j_call: TRBJ1-3
cdr3_aa: CASSVDSFGNTIYF
cdr3_nt: TGTGCCAGCAGCGTAGATTCATTTGGAAACACCATATATTTT

d_call: TRBD2
clone_size: NA
v_call: TRBV7-3
j_call: TRBJ2-1
cdr3_aa: CASSLTSGRVEQFF
cdr3_nt: TGTGCCAGCAGCCTGACTAGCGGGAGGGTTGAGCAGTTCTTC

d_call: TRBD1
clone_size: few
v_call: TRBV7-9
j_call: TRBJ2-1
cdr3_aa: CASSLALGTGGDNEQFF
cdr3_nt: TGTGCCAGCAGCTTAGCCTTAGGGACAGGAGGGGACAATGAGCAGTTCTTC

d_call: NA
clone_size: NA
v_call: TRBV2
j_call: TRBJ1-2
cdr3_aa: CASTLSTGYGYTF
cdr3_nt: TGTGCCAGCACTCTCTCGACGGGGTATGGCTACACCTTC

d_call: TRBD1
clone_size: NA
v_call: TRBV28
j_call: TRBJ1-2
cdr3_aa: CASSSWLQGRNYGYTF
cdr3_nt: TGTGCCAGCAGCTCCTGGCTACAGGGGAGGAACTATGGCTACACCTTC

d_call: NA
clone_size: NA
v_call: TRBV19
j_call: TRBJ1-1
cdr3_aa: CASSSRGNEAFF
cdr3_nt: TGTGCCAGTAGTAGTCGGGGGAATGAAGCTTTCTTT

d_call: TRBD1
clone_size: once
v_call: TRBV6-5
j_call: TRBJ2-7
cdr3_aa: CASSPRTGETYEQYF
cdr3_nt: TGTGCCAGCAGTCCCCGGACAGGTGAGACCTACGAGCAGTACTTC

d_call: NA
clone_size: NA
v_call: TRBV5-1
j_call: TRBJ2-7
cdr3_aa: CASSLDREYEQYF
cdr3_nt: TGCGCCAGCAGCTTGGACAGGGAGTACGAGCAGTACTTC

d_call: NA
clone_size: NA
v_call: TRBV19
j_call: TRBJ2-2
cdr3_aa: CASREGTGELFF
cdr3_nt: TGTGCCAGTAGGGAGGGCACCGGGGAGCTGTTTTTT

d_call: TRBD2
clone_size: NA
v_call: TRBV6-4
j_call: TRBJ2-3
cdr3_aa: CASSVLAGGPADTQYF
cdr3_nt: TGTGCCAGCAGTGTCCTAGCGGGAGGGCCCGCAGATACGCAGTATTTT

d_call: TRBD1
clone_size: NA
v_call: TRBV4-3
j_call: TRBJ2-7
cdr3_aa: CASSTRDRGWF
cdr3_nt: TGCGCCAGCAGCACTCGGGACAGGGGTTGGTTC

d_call: TRBD2
clone_size: once
v_call: TRBV18
j_call: TRBJ2-5
cdr3_aa: CASSRGLDWRETQYF
cdr3_nt: TGTGCCAGCTCGCGAGGACTAGATTGGAGGGAGACCCAGTACTTC

d_call: NA
clone_size: NA
v_call: TRBV10-3
j_call: TRBJ1-1
cdr3_aa: CAINDSGVEAFF
cdr3_nt: TGTGCCATCAACGACTCAGGGGTTGAAGCTTTCTTT

d_call: NA
clone_size: NA
v_call: TRBV7-2
j_call: TRBJ1-1
cdr3_aa: CASSFIQQGEAFF
cdr3_nt: TGTGCCAGCAGCTTTATACAACAGGGAGAAGCTTTCTTT

d_call: NA
clone_size: NA
v_call: TRBV7-7
j_call: TRBJ2-5
cdr3_aa: CASSYLGVQETQYF
cdr3_nt: TGTGCCAGCAGCTATCTGGGAGTCCAAGAGACCCAGTACTTC

d_call: TRBD2
clone_size: NA
v_call: TRBV4-3
j_call: TRBJ2-2
cdr3_aa: CASSPWGGSDTGELFF
cdr3_nt: TGCGCCAGCAGCCCCTGGGGGGGGTCGGACACCGGGGAGCTGTTTTTT

d_call: TRBD1
clone_size: NA
v_call: TRBV28
j_call: TRBJ2-6
cdr3_aa: CASSSGQGASGANVLTF
cdr3_nt: TGTGCCAGCAGTTCAGGACAGGGAGCCTCTGGGGCCAACGTCCTGACTTTC

d_call: TRBD1
clone_size: NA
v_call: TRBV18
j_call: TRBJ2-3
cdr3_aa: CASSPLDRGLTDTQYF
cdr3_nt: TGTGCCAGCTCACCTTTGGACAGGGGGCTGACAGATACGCAGTATTTT

d_call: NA
clone_size: NA
v_call: TRBV11-3
j_call: TRBJ2-1
cdr3_aa: CASSLASGWGNEQFF
cdr3_nt: TGTGCCAGCAGCTTAGCTTCGGGATGGGGCAATGAGCAGTTCTTC

d_call: TRBD1
clone_size: many
v_call: TRBV3-1/TRBV3-2
j_call: TRBJ1-2
cdr3_aa: CASSPVRGTVYGYTF
cdr3_nt: TGTGCCAGCAGCCCCGTGAGGGGGACAGTCTATGGCTACACCTTC

d_call: TRBD2
clone_size: once
v_call: TRBV7-3
j_call: TRBJ2-5
cdr3_aa: CASSPTGGEETQYF
cdr3_nt: TGTGCCAGCAGCCCCACGGGAGGGGAAGAGACCCAGTACTTC

d_call: NA
clone_size: NA
v_call: TRBV7-2
j_call: TRBJ2-2
cdr3_aa: CASSLAVFQGTGELFF
cdr3_nt: TGTGCCAGCAGCTTAGCTGTGTTTCAGGGGACCGGGGAGCTGTTTTTT

d_call: TRBD2
clone_size: NA
v_call: TRBV18
j_call: TRBJ2-1
cdr3_aa: CASSRSGSSYNEQFF
cdr3_nt: TGTGCCAGCTCACGTAGCGGGAGTTCCTACAATGAGCAGTTCTTC

d_call: NA
clone_size: NA
v_call: TRBV28
j_call: TRBJ2-5
cdr3_aa: CASRSTTLFETQYF
cdr3_nt: TGTGCCAGCAGGTCAACGACACTGTTCGAGACCCAGTACTTC

d_call: TRBD1
clone_size: few
v_call: TRBV4-3
j_call: TRBJ1-1
cdr3_aa: CASSHRQGLNTEAFF
cdr3_nt: TGCGCCAGCAGCCACCGACAGGGGTTGAACACTGAAGCTTTCTTT

d_call: NA
clone_size: NA
v_call: TRBV9
j_call: TRBJ1-6
cdr3_aa: CASSVDLGSAPLHF
cdr3_nt: TGTGCCAGCAGCGTAGATCTGGGCTCCGCACCCCTCCACTTT

d_call: TRBD2
clone_size: NA
v_call: TRBV5-6
j_call: TRBJ2-3
cdr3_aa: CASSPRERGATDTQYF
cdr3_nt: TGTGCCAGCAGCCCCCGGGAGCGGGGGGCCACAGATACGCAGTATTTT

d_call: NA
clone_size: NA
v_call: TRBV7-9
j_call: TRBJ2-1
cdr3_aa: CASSLNPTGNNEQFF
cdr3_nt: TGTGCCAGCAGTCTAAACCCGACAGGCAACAATGAGCAGTTCTTC

d_call: NA
clone_size: NA
v_call: TRBV12-3/TRBV12-4
j_call: TRBJ2-7
cdr3_aa: CAINRGSYEQYF
cdr3_nt: TGTGCCATTAACCGGGGGTCCTACGAGCAGTACTTC

d_call: NA
clone_size: NA
v_call: TRBV12-3/TRBV12-4
j_call: TRBJ2-3
cdr3_aa: CASIPTNLDTQYF
cdr3_nt: TGTGCCAGCATCCCGACTAATTTGGATACGCAGTATTTT

d_call: TRBD1
clone_size: NA
v_call: TRBV9
j_call: TRBJ1-6
cdr3_aa: CASSVGGQGYSPLHF
cdr3_nt: TGTGCCAGCAGCGTAGGGGGACAGGGTTATTCACCCCTCCACTTT

d_call: NA
clone_size: many
v_call: TRBV7-2
j_call: TRBJ1-1
cdr3_aa: CASSLQQNTEAFF
cdr3_nt: TGTGCCAGCAGCCTACAGCAGAACACTGAAGCTTTCTTT

d_call: NA
clone_size: NA
v_call: TRBV19
j_call: TRBJ1-5
cdr3_aa: CASSITAGGRNQPQHF
cdr3_nt: TGTGCCAGTAGTATAACGGCGGGGGGGAGGAATCAGCCCCAGCATTTT

d_call: NA
clone_size: NA
v_call: TRBV28
j_call: TRBJ1-4
cdr3_aa: CASSLNFARENEKLFF
cdr3_nt: TGTGCCAGCAGTTTAAATTTCGCCAGGGAAAATGAAAAACTGTTTTTT

d_call: TRBD1
clone_size: few
v_call: TRBV14
j_call: TRBJ2-7
cdr3_aa: CASSQLASWDRHYEQYF
cdr3_nt: TGTGCCAGCAGCCAACTTGCTTCGTGGGACAGACACTACGAGCAGTACTTC

d_call: NA
clone_size: NA
v_call: TRBV27
j_call: TRBJ2-3
cdr3_aa: CASSLAGTDTQYF
cdr3_nt: TGTGCCAGCAGTTTAGCGGGCACAGATACGCAGTATTTT

d_call: NA
clone_size: NA
v_call: TRBV29-1
j_call: TRBJ2-4
cdr3_aa: CSVGGRGDKNIQYF
cdr3_nt: TGCAGCGTTGGCGGTCGAGGAGACAAAAACATTCAGTACTTC

d_call: TRBD2
clone_size: NA
v_call: TRBV4-1
j_call: TRBJ2-7
cdr3_aa: CASSQRLAGSEQYF
cdr3_nt: TGCGCCAGCAGCCAAAGACTAGCGGGGAGCGAGCAGTACTTC

d_call: TRBD2
clone_size: NA
v_call: TRBV9
j_call: TRBJ2-3
cdr3_aa: CASSSEAGGRTDTQYF
cdr3_nt: TGTGCCAGCAGCTCAGAAGCGGGAGGCCGCACAGATACGCAGTATTTT

d_call: NA
clone_size: NA
v_call: TRBV6-7
j_call: TRBJ2-7
cdr3_aa: CASPTRGAQYF
cdr3_nt: TGTGCCAGTCCTACTCGGGGGGCGCAGTACTTC

d_call: NA
clone_size: NA
v_call: TRBV30
j_call: TRBJ1-4
cdr3_aa: CAWSNPRALFEKLFF
cdr3_nt: TGTGCCTGGAGTAACCCCAGGGCGCTCTTTGAAAAACTGTTTTTT

d_call: NA
clone_size: few
v_call: TRBV30
j_call: TRBJ2-5
cdr3_aa: CAWSTLAETQYF
cdr3_nt: TGTGCCTGGAGTACGCTAGCGGAGACCCAGTACTTC